This TCR beta chain was recovered during a study of blood T cell repertoires in COVID-19. Study summary: Acute and convalescent COVID-19 specimens originated in the United States, Italy and Spain. PBMCs, B-cell-depleted T cells, or T cells provided the cDNA or gDNA that made up the material.

The ends were cut back, 0 bases at V and 0 bases at J, with 10 bases in the middle. Germline V CDR1 and CDR2: SGHRS, YFSETQ. The CDR3 has 16 residues. Clones were read by immunoSEQ multiplex PCR, and TCRdb kept only the in-frame ones, dropping some. This table holds fewer than 250,000 clones, about 85% found once. Input material: peripheral blood. V is TRBV5-1 and J is TRBJ2-1; D unresolved. The source of this sequence is a woman of 80 years or more with COVID-19, enrolled during active disease. This chain's CDR3 is CASSLGTVSSYNEQFF. The CDR3 DNA sequence: TGCGCCAGCAGCTTGGGCACAGTGAGCTCCTACAATGAGCAGTTCTTC.